A single T cell receptor (beta chain) is shown here with its context. The source of the sample is a study of T cell clones after liver transplantation. Study-level background: Subjects received no induction therapy and standard immunosuppression until randomization at 12-24 months post-transplant.

Thawed unstimulated PBMCs were FACS-sorted by CD3, CD4 and CD8 into two populations. This table comes from immunoSEQ multiplex PCR, and its TCRdb copy is limited to in-frame clones, with some not included. The table has 65,000 to 80,000 clones, 75% to 85% seen once. The sequence derives from a human donor who received a liver transplant. The specimen comprised CD4+ T cells from blood, sampled before liver transplant.

Here the CDR3 reads CASHKTGLGYNEQFF. The CDR3 DNA follows: TGTGCCAGCCACAAAACGGGTTTGGGCTACAATGAGCAGTTCTTC. The chain joins TRBV7-2 to TRBJ2-1; D gene uncertain. This CDR3 spans 15 amino acids. The V and J ends lost 8 bases and 3 bases respectively, with 17 bases between them. The germline V gene encodes CDR1 SGHTA and CDR2 FQGNSA.